The TCR beta chain described here comes from a study of blood T cells in healthy people across ages. Study results and limitations: Investigators viewed diversity estimates from one million T cells as underestimates, the study reported.

With a J-beta primer mix and a sample-barcoded 5' primer, a second PCR ran about 7 to 12 cycles. TCRdb called the 5' RACE reads again in MiXCR, with one record for every CDR3 protein. The sample yields about 1,400,000 distinct CDR3 sequences, approximately 38% seen once. Concerning this clonotype: Its antigen is as yet unknown. The junction departs from the called germline gene at one end, perhaps through a read error.

Isolation per sample recovered at least 7 million PBMCs. CDR1 is SQVTM, CDR2 ANQGSEA, per germline. The length of the CDR3 is 13 residues. Specimen: blood. This sequence originates from a woman younger than 30 in good health. This rearrangement joins TRBV29-1 to TRBJ1-2, with 7 bases identical to TRBD1. The CDR3 nucleotides are TGCAGCGCACAAGGAGGGGGCAACTATCGCTATACCTTC. It is translated as CSAQGGGNYRYTF.